A selection of T cell receptor beta chains follows, all from one sample in a study of blood T cell repertoires in COVID-19. Here immunoSEQ multiplex PCR was the method, and the copy in TCRdb shows in-frame clones only, minus some. The sample holds about 25,000 clones; 81% are singletons and the top ten take about 53%. The sequencing sample was made of peripheral blood. These receptors were obtained from a man aged 50 to 60 with active or convalescent COVID-19. CDR3s leave out the opening cysteine and the closing phenylalanine or tryptophan.

cdr3_length: 12; v_call: TRBV18; cdr3_aa: ASSPPVTVTEAF
cdr3_length: 11; v_call: TRBV6-5; cdr3_aa: ASNLASGYEQY
cdr3_length: 11; v_call: TRBV27; cdr3_aa: ASGLADTGELF
cdr3_length: 12; v_call: TRBV7-9; cdr3_aa: ASTQGTTSEKLF
cdr3_length: 18; v_call: TRBV4-2; cdr3_aa: ASSQVGGQGFGSYNSPLH
cdr3_length: 13; v_call: TRBV19; cdr3_aa: ASSSTGTGGDGYT
cdr3_length: 13; v_call: TRBV5-1; cdr3_aa: ASSYDRGPYNEQF
cdr3_length: 9; v_call: TRBV29-1; cdr3_aa: SGGTQETQY
cdr3_length: 13; v_call: TRBV6-5; cdr3_aa: ASSSNYRVDYGYT
cdr3_length: 10; v_call: TRBV29-1; cdr3_aa: SVGEGFDEQY
cdr3_length: 11; v_call: TRBV5-4; cdr3_aa: ASSLSGTYGYT
cdr3_length: 12; v_call: TRBV27; cdr3_aa: ASRGGARNQPQH
cdr3_length: 11; v_call: TRBV30; cdr3_aa: AWSVPGTGELF
cdr3_length: 11; v_call: TRBV7-2; cdr3_aa: ASSLGGFQPQH
cdr3_length: 11; v_call: TRBV7-9; cdr3_aa: ASSFGGVTEAF
cdr3_length: 13; v_call: TRBV7-7; cdr3_aa: ASSLAKGQAYEQY
cdr3_length: 13; v_call: TRBV4-1; cdr3_aa: ASSQEEDSSYEQY
cdr3_length: 11; v_call: TRBV5-1; cdr3_aa: ASGLAGGGELF
cdr3_length: 15; v_call: TRBV19; cdr3_aa: ASSIGGQGAFYYGYT
cdr3_length: 13; v_call: TRBV27; cdr3_aa: ASSTSGAVWWEQY
cdr3_length: 13; v_call: TRBV5-1; cdr3_aa: ASSLVGDRAGGYT
cdr3_length: 9; v_call: TRBV11-2; cdr3_aa: ASRWAGEQY
cdr3_length: 10; v_call: TRBV7-2; cdr3_aa: ASSFTGNEQY